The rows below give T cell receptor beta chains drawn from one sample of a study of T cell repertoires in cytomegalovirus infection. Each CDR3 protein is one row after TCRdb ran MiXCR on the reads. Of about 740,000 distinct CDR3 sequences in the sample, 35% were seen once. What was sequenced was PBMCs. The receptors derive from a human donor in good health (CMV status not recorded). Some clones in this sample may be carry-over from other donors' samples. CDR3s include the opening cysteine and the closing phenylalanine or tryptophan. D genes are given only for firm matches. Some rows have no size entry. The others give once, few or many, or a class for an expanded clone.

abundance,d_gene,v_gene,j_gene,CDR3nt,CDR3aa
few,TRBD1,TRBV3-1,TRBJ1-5,TGTGCCAGCAGCCAAGGACAGGGCGTCGGAGGCAATCAGCCCCAGCATTTT,CASSQGQGVGGNQPQHF
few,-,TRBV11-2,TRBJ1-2,TGTGCCAGCAGCTTAGTAGGACCGGGGGCCTATGGCTACACCTTC,CASSLVGPGAYGYTF
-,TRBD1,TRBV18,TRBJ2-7,TGTGCCAGCTCACCACCGGTGTTGACAGGGCCCTACGAGCAGTACTTC,CASSPPVLTGPYEQYF
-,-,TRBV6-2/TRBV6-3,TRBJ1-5,TGTGCCAGCAGTTATAATTGGGGGCAAAATCAGCCCCAGCATTTT,CASSYNWGQNQPQHF
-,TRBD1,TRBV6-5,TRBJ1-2,TGTGCCAGCAGTTACGGGACAGGGGCGAGGGGCTACACCTTC,CASSYGTGARGYTF
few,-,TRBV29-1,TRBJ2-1,TGCAGCGTGGGGGCTACCAATGAGCAGTTCTTC,CSVGATNEQFF
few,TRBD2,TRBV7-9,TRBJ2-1,TGTGCCAGCAGCTTAGCGGGCGGGAGAAGCGATGAGCAGTTCTTC,CASSLAGGRSDEQFF
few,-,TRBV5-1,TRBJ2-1,TGCGCCAGCAGCGGCTCTAGCTCACCCTACAATGAGCAGTTCTTC,CASSGSSSPYNEQFF
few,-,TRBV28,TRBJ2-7,TGTGCCAGCACCCCGGCTCTTAGCTCCTACGAGCAGTACTTC,CASTPALSSYEQYF
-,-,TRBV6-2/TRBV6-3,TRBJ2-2,TGTGCCAGCAGTGAGCGTCTAACCACCGGGGAGCTGTTTTTT,CASSERLTTGELFF
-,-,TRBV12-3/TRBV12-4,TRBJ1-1,TGTGCCAGCAGTTCCGCCTTGAACACTGAAGCTTTATTT,CASSSALNTEALF
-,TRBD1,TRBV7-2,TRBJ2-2,TGTGCCAGCAGGGTATTTACAGGGGGCAACACCGGGGAGCTGTTTTTT,CASRVFTGGNTGELFF
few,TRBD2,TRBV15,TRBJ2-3,TGTGCCACCAGCAGAGAGGAACTAGCGGGGATCACAGATACGCAGTATTTT,CATSREELAGITDTQYF